This TCR beta chain emerged from a study of shared clonotypes between healthy human individuals. Study-level results: Estimated clonotype richness was generally higher in naive than memory subsets.

Clones were read by immunoSEQ multiplex PCR, and TCRdb kept only the in-frame ones, dropping some. The table has 950,000 to 1,200,000 clones, 77% seen once. About this clone itself: What it binds is not known.

The specimen was memory CD4+ T cells from PBMCs. The sample's subset: CD45RA-negative fraction. The sequence was collected from a man younger than 35 in good health. Some clones in this sample may be carry-over from other donors' samples.

CDR3 in amino acids: CASSSRTSGRPDTQYF. CDR3 nucleotide sequence: TGTGCCAGCAGTTCGAGGACTAGCGGGAGGCCAGATACGCAGTATTTT. J is TRBJ2-3 and V is TRBV6-5; 14 bases align to TRBD2. CDR3 length: 16 residues. J lost 4 bases, V lost 4 bases, and 4 bases had no gene match. The germline CDR1 and CDR2 sequences are MNHEY and SVGAGI.